This T cell receptor (beta chain) was observed in a study of metastatic and nonmetastatic thyroid tumors. Germline V gives CDR1 SGHAT, CDR2 FQDESV (reference sequence). Trimming left V 6 bases short and J 7 bases short, with 21 bases between. The CDR3 is 16 residues long. No treatment of any kind had been given to any patient before thyroid surgery. From the PCR reads, TCRdb re-called clones with MiXCR. In the table there are about 93,000 clones, 10% to 15% of which are singletons. The origin of this receptor is a female donor with papillary thyroid cancer or a benign thyroid nodule (not recorded which). Some clones in this sample may be carry-over from other donors' samples. This rearrangement joins TRBV11-1 to TRBJ2-2; a possible D gene is TRBD2 (5 bases). Material: blood. Written as DNA, the CDR3 is TGTGCCAGCAGTCCCTGGGGTAGCGTAAATAGCGGGGAGCTGTTTTTT. Encoded protein: CASSPWGSVNSGELFF.